This T cell receptor (beta chain) appears in the sequencing data of a study of blood T cell repertoires in COVID-19. The wider study: Acute and convalescent COVID-19 specimens originated in the United States, Italy and Spain. In each case, the material was cDNA or gDNA derived from T cells, B-cell-depleted T cells, or PBMCs.

Method: immunoSEQ multiplex PCR; TCRdb's copy keeps in-frame clones and lacks some. Altogether roughly 250,000 clones are present, about 86% being singletons, with the ten largest covering more than 10%. Seattle's enrolled individuals joined amid active infection and were then monitored longitudinally. Germline-derived CDR1 and CDR2 are MNHEY and SMNVEV (reference sequence). This CDR3 contains 14 residues. V lost 2 bases and J 5 bases, leaving 12 bases between the germline ends. This sequence joins TRBV27 and TRBJ2-5, with D tentatively TRBD1 (5 bases). Sequenced material: peripheral blood. The receptor comes from a woman younger than 45 with COVID-19, enrolled during active disease. CDR3 protein: CASSLRGPGETQYF. As DNA, the CDR3 is TGTGCCAGCAGTTTAAGGGGTCCCGGGGAGACCCAGTACTTC.